This entry is about one TCR beta chain. These data are taken from a study of blood T cell repertoires in COVID-19. Across the whole study: The United States, Italy and Spain supplied acute and convalescent COVID-19 samples. T cells, B-cell-depleted T cells, or PBMCs supplied cDNA or gDNA.

Original processing methods: Estimates of nucleated cell counts were drawn from the amplification of reference gene primers. TCRdb keeps only in-frame clones here, not all; method: immunoSEQ multiplex PCR. That table supplies the V and J calls and clone size; D and trimming were determined from the DNA. The sample yields 120,000 or so clones, around three quarters seen once. CDR3 length equals 12 residues. The germline V gene encodes CDR1 MNHEY and CDR2 SVGAGI. The V end was cut by 0 bases, the J end by 8 bases, with 4 bases between. This chain joins TRBV6-5 and TRBJ2-2; D ambiguous. The source is a man aged 40-49 years with active or convalescent COVID-19. The sequenced material came from peripheral blood. CDR3 DNA sequence: TGTGCCAGCAGTTACTCCGGGGGGGAGCTGTTTTTT. Protein: CASSYSGGELFF.